These T cell receptor beta chains were read from a single sample in a study of blood T cells in healthy people across ages. One entry per CDR3 protein results from TCRdb running MiXCR on the 5' RACE reads. The profile covers over 600,000 distinct CDR3 sequences, with roughly two fifths appearing a single time and approximately 31% taken by the ten largest. Material for sequencing was blood. The receptors originated from an older man in good health. The conserved cysteine and the conserved F or W are not part of the CDR3 here.

V | CDR3
TRBV20-1 | SARVGGGAREQF
TRBV7-2 | ASSLVGGGGSNEQF
TRBV12-3/TRBV12-4 | ASTPQGNTGELF
TRBV12-3/TRBV12-4 | ASSVAEGKETQY
TRBV11-2 | ASSSTGPTRF
TRBV10-3 | ATRIIQSNYGYT
TRBV11-1 | ASRRTSGTSYNEQF
TRBV7-2 | ASSLDSSYNEQF
TRBV6-2/TRBV6-3 | ASTTKRRVPYEQY
TRBV10-3 | AIRPPGQQETQY
TRBV7-2 | ASSRDSSGYEQY
TRBV3-1 | ASSQGRVWSYNEQF
TRBV15 | ATSRDHSYEQY
TRBV20-1 | SARDSAVGRGYEQF
TRBV23-1 | ASSPQGARKEKLF
TRBV6-5 | ASSLSLAGRGTGELF
TRBV6-2/TRBV6-3 | ASSSLAGASSYEQH
TRBV9 | ASTKTFSYNEQF
TRBV5-1 | ASSHPPEGETQY
TRBV12-5 | ASGPSRQETQY
TRBV18 | ASSQPGLGSYEQY